This note documents a single TCR beta chain sequence. Trimming took 0 bases from V and 6 from J, leaving 17 bases between them. Germline CDR1 and CDR2: LNHDA and SQIVND (reference sequence). CDR3 size: 17 residues. The sample belongs to a study of control samples from healthy donors and cancer patients. Some clones are missing from TCRdb's copy, which holds only in-frame ones; the method was immunoSEQ multiplex PCR. The table lists around 85,000 clones, roughly 91% of them singletons. The TCR originated in a woman aged 55-70 years in good health. The specimen sequenced was blood. The V gene is TRBV19, the J gene TRBJ2-2; the D gene is possibly TRBD1 (6 bases). DNA of the CDR3: TGTGCCAGTAGTATAGATCCGGCAGGGGTTGAAGCCGGGGAGCTGTTTTTT. Translated: CASSIDPAGVEAGELFF.